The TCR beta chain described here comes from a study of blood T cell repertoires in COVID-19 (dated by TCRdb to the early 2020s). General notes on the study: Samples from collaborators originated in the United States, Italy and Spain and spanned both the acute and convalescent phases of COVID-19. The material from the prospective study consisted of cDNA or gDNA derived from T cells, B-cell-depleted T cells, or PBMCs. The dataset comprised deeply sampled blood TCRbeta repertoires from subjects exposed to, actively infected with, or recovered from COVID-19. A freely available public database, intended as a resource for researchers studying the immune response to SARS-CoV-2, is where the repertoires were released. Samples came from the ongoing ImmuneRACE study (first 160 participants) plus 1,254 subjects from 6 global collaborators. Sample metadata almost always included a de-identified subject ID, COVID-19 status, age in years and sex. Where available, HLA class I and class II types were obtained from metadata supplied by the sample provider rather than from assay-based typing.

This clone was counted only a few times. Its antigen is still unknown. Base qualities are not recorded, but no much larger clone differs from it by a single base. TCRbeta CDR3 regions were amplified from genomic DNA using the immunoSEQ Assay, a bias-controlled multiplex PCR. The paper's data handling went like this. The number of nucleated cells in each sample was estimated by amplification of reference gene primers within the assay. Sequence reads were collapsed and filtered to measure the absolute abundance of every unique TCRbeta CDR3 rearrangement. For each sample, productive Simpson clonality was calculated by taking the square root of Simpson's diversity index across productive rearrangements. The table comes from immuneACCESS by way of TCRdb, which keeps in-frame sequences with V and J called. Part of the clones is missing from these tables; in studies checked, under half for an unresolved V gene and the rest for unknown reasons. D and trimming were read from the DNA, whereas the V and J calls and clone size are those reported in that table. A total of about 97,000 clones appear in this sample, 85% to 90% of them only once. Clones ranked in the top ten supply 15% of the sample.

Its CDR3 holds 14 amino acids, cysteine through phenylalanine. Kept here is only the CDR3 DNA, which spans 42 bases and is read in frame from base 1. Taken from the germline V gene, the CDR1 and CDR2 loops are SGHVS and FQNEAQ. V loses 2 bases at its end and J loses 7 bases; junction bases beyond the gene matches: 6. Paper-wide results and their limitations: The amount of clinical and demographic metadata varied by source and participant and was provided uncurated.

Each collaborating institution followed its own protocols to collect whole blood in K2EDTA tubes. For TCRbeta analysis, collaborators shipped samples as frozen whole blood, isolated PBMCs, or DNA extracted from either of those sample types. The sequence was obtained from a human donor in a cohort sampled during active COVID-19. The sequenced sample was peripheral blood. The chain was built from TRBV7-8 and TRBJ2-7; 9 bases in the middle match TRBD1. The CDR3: CASSLLGQGKEQYF. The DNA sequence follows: TGTGCCAGCAGCTTATTGGGACAGGGTAAAGAGCAGTACTTC.